This record looks at one TCR beta chain sequence and its context. The sample is drawn from a study of T cell responses to AZD1222 COVID-19 vaccine. The CDR3 is 16 amino acids. Trimming shortened V by 1 base and J by 4 bases, and 17 bases separated the two germline ends. CDR1 is SGHAT and CDR2 is FQNNGV in the germline V gene. The data were produced by immunoSEQ multiplex PCR, yet TCRdb's version contains in-frame clones alone and is incomplete. Found here are approximately 140,000 clones, less than 95% of them singletons; the top ten hold around 2.8%. The chain links TRBV11-2 to TRBJ2-7, with D perhaps matching TRBD2 (5 bases). The source was peripheral blood, collected on day 0 of AZD1222 vaccination. The TCR comes from an adult in good health. The CDR3 nucleotides are TGTGCCAGCAGCTTAGCGGGCCTAGCAATAGGATACGAGCAGTACTTC. The encoded protein is CASSLAGLAIGYEQYF. Full variable domain (missing parts from reference TRBV11-2 and TRBJ2-7): EAGVAQSPRYKIIEKRQSVAFWCNPISGHATLYWYQQILGQGPKLLIQFQNNGVVDDSQLPKDRFSAERLKGVDSTLKIQPAKLEDSAVYLCASSLAGLAIGYEQYFGPGTRLTVT.